This T cell receptor beta chain was observed in a study of Ad26.COV2.S vaccination and SARS-CoV-2 variants. As for the study in general: It was the COV1001 Ad26.COV2.S trial arm that included the donor.

Sample treatment: roughly 18 received Ad26.COV2.S at low or high dose, single or two shots; roughly 5 received placebo; per-sample allocation not given. The study sampled participants on day 63 after the first vaccine or placebo injection. Sequencing used immunoSEQ multiplex PCR; TCRdb keeps in-frame clones, though not all of them. This repertoire shows about 350,000 clones, roughly nine tenths found once; its top ten account for about 6.4%. The TCR was taken from a person between 18 and 65 years old who received the Ad26.COV2.S COVID-19 vaccine or a placebo. The source material was peripheral blood, sampled in a trial of Ad26.COV2.S vaccine versus placebo.

This CDR3 reads CASSLGETWRGPYEQYF. CDR3 nucleotide sequence: TGTGCCAGCAGCTTAGGGGAAACGTGGCGGGGCCCCTACGAGCAGTACTTC. V is TRBV7-8 and J is TRBJ2-7; the D gene is possibly TRBD2 (6 bases). The germline V gene has CDR1 SGHVS and CDR2 FQNEAQ. Trimming removed 1 base at V and 2 bases at J, with 18 bases between. This CDR3 has 17 residues.